This TCR beta chain is drawn from a study of T cell responses to AZD1222 COVID-19 vaccine. Trimming cost V 1 base and J 4 bases; bases outside gene matches: 7. Per germline, CDR1 WNHNN and CDR2 SYGVQD (reference sequence). The CDR3 totals 15 residues. TCRdb keeps only in-frame clones here, not all; method: immunoSEQ multiplex PCR. The table records 90,000 or so clones, about 88% of them present only once. This specimen consisted of peripheral blood, obtained on day 0 of AZD1222 vaccination. The rearrangement links TRBV10-1 to TRBJ2-7, with 7 positions matching TRBD1. The source of this sequence is an adult in good health. CDR3 loop: CASSEWDSSFYEQYF. The CDR3 region has the DNA TGCGCCAGCAGTGAGTGGGACAGCTCATTTTACGAGCAGTACTTC.